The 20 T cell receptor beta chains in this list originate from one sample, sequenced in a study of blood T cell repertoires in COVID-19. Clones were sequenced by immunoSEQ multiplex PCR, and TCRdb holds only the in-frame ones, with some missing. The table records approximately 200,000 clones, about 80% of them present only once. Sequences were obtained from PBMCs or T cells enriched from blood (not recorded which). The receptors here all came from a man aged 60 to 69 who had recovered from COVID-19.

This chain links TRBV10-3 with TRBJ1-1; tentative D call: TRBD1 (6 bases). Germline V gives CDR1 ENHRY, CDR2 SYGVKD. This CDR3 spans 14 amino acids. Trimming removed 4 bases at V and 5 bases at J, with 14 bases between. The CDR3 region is CAISVGQGKTEAFF. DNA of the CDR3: TGTGCCATCAGTGTCGGGCAGGGGAAAACTGAAGCTTTCTTT.

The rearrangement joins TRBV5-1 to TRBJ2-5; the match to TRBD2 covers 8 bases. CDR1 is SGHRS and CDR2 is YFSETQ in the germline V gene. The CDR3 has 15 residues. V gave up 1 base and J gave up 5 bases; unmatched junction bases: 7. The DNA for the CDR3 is TGCGCCAGCAGCTTGCGGGGGGGCGCCGGTGAGACCCAGTACTTC. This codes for CASSLRGGAGETQYF.

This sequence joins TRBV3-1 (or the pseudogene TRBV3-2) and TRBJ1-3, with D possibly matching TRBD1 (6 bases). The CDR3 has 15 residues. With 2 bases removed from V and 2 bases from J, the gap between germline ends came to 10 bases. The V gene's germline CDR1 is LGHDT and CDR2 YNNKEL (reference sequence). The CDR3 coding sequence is TGTGCCAGCAGCCAAAACAGGGTCCCTGGAAACACCATATATTTT. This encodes CASSQNRVPGNTIYF.

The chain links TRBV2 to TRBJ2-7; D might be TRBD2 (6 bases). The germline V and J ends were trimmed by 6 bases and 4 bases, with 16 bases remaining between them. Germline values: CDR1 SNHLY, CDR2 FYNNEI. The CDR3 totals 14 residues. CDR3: CASRRTDGTYEQYF. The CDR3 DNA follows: TGTGCCAGCAGGAGAACTGACGGGACTTACGAGCAGTACTTC.

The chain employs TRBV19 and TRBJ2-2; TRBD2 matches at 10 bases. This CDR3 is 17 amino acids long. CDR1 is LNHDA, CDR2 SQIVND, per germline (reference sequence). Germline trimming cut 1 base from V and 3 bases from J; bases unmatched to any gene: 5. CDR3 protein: CASSIGTSGEYTGELFF. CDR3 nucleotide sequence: TGTGCCAGTAGTATAGGAACTAGCGGGGAGTACACCGGGGAGCTGTTTTTT.

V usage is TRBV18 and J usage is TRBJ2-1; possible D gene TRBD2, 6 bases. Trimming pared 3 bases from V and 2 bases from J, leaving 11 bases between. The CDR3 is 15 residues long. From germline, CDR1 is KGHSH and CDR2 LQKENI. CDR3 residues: CASSPVAEPYNEQFF. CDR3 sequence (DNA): TGTGCCAGCTCACCGGTAGCGGAACCCTACAATGAGCAGTTCTTC.

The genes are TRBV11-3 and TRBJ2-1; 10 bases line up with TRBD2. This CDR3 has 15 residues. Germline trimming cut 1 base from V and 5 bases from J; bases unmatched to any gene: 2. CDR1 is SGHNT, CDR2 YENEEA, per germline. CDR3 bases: TGTGCCAGCAGCTTAGGGACTAGCGGCCACAATGAGCAGTTCTTC. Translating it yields CASSLGTSGHNEQFF.

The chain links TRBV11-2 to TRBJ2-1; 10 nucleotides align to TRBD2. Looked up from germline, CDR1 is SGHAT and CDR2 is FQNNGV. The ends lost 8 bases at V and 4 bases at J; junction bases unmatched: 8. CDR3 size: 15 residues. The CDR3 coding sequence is TGTGCCAGCGTAGGTAGTAGCGGGGGGTACAATGAGCAGTTCTTC. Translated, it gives CASVGSSGGYNEQFF.

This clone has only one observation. The CDR3 here is CASSDDRYSNQPQHF. The CDR3 DNA sequence: TGCGCCAGCAGTGACGACAGGTATAGCAATCAGCCCCAGCATTTT. The genes are TRBV10-2 and TRBJ1-5; D might be TRBD1 (6 bases). The germline CDR1 and CDR2 sequences are WSHSY and SAAADI. The CDR3 loop spans 15 amino acids. The V end was cut by 3 bases, the J end by 0 bases, with 9 bases between.

DNA of the CDR3: TGTGCCAGTAGTATTGGTCAGTCAGGGCGTCAGCCCCAGCATTTT. Protein sequence: CASSIGQSGRQPQHF. The V gene is TRBV19, the J gene TRBJ1-5, with TRBD1 as a possible D gene (5 bases). This CDR3 is built from 15 residues. Trimming stripped 3 bases from V and 6 bases from J, with 15 bases between. In germline, CDR1 is LNHDA, CDR2 SQIVND (reference sequence). Variable domain in full (rest from reference TRBV19 and TRBJ1-5): DGGITQSPKYLFRKEGQNVTLSCEQNLNHDAMYWYRQDPGQGLRLIYYSQIVNDFQKGDIAEGYSVSREKKESFPLTVTSAQKNPTAFYLCASSIGQSGRQPQHFGDGTRLSIL.

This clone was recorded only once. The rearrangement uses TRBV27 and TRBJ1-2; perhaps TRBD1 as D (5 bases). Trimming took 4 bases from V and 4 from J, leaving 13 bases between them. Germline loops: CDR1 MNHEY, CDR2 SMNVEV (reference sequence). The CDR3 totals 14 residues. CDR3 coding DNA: TGTGCCAGCAGTTCCCGATCCCAGGGCTATGGCTACACCTTC. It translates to CASSSRSQGYGYTF.

The CDR3 DNA reads as TGTGCCAGCAGTGAATCGGGGAGGAATGAGCAGTTCTTC. This gives the protein CASSESGRNEQFF. The chain employs TRBV25-1 and TRBJ2-1, with a tentative D call TRBD2 (6 bases). The germline V gene has CDR1 MGHDK and CDR2 SYGVNS. Trimming took off 1 base at V and 7 bases at J, with 8 bases between the two ends. The CDR3 is made up of 13 amino acids.

In DNA form, the CDR3 reads TGTGCCAGTAGTCAACAGGGGAATCAGCCCCAGCATTTT. It codes for CASSQQGNQPQHF. V gene TRBV19 combines with J gene TRBJ1-5, with 7 bases that match TRBD1. The CDR3 is 13 amino acids. Trimming at V came to 5 bases and at J to 4 bases, leaving 2 bases not matched to a gene. Germline-derived CDR1 and CDR2 are LNHDA and SQIVND (reference sequence).

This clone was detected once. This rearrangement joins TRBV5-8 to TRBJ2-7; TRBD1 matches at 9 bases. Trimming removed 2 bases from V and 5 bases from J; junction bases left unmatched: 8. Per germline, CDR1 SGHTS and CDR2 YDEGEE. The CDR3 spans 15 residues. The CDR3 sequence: CASSFRTGVHDEQYF. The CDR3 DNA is TGTGCCAGCAGCTTTAGGACAGGGGTTCACGACGAGCAGTACTTC.

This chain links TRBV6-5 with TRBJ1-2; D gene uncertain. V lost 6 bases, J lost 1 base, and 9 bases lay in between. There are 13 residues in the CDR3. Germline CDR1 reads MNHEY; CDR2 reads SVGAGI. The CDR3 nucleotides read TGTGCCAGCAGGGAGGTCCATAACTATGGCTACACCTTC. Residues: CASREVHNYGYTF.

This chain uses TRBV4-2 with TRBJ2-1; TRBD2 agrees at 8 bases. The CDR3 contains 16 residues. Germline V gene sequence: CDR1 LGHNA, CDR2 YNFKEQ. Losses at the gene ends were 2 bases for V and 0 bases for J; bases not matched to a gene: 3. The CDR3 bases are TGTGCCAGCAGCCAAACCAGCGGGAGCTCCTACAATGAGCAGTTCTTC. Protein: CASSQTSGSSYNEQFF.

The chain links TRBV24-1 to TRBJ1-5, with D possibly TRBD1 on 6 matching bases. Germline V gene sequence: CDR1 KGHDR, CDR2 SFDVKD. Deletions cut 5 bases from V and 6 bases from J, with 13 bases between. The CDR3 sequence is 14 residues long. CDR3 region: CATSAQGWGQPQHF. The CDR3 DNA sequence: TGTGCCACCAGTGCACAGGGATGGGGTCAGCCCCAGCATTTT.

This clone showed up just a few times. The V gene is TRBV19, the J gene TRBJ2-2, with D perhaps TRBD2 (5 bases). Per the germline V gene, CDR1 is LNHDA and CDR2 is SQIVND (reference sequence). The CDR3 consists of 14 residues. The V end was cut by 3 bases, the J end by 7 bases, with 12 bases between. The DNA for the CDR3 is TGTGCCAGTAGTATCCGGTCCGGGGACGGGGAGCTGTTTTTT. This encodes CASSIRSGDGELFF.

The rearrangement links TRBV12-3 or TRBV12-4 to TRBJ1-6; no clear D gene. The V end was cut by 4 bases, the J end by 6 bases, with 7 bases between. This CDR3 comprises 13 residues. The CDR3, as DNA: TGTGCCAGCAGTTCCGAGATTAATTCACCCCTCCACTTT. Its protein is CASSSEINSPLHF.

CDR3 bases: TGTGCCAGCAGCGAAAGGGGGGGCGACAGGGGACGATCACCCCTCCACTTT. Amino acid sequence: CASSERGGDRGRSPLHF. This rearrangement joins TRBV9 to TRBJ1-6, with 8 bases identical to TRBD1. Germline lookup yields CDR1 SGDLS and CDR2 YYNGEE. J was trimmed by 10 bases and V by 3 bases; bases with no gene match: 15. This CDR3 contains 17 residues.